This TCR beta chain comes out of a study of blood T cells in healthy people across ages. Next came a second PCR, run for about 7 to 12 cycles, which used a sample-barcoded 5' primer along with a J-beta primer mix. TCRdb re-analysed the 5' RACE reads in MiXCR, keeping a single row per CDR3 protein. The sample has hundreds of thousands of distinct CDR3 sequences, about a quarter seen once. All donors came from Russia, were Caucasian and healthy, and spanned ages roughly 6 to 100. V lost 3 bases, J lost 3 bases, and 14 bases lay in between. CDR1 is SGHTA, CDR2 FQGTGA, per germline. The CDR3 spans 16 residues. The same specimen was also included in a second study, on T cells of mothers and their children.

The TCR was taken from a boy between 10 and 17 years old in good health. The V call is TRBV7-3, the J call TRBJ2-2; D may correspond to TRBD1 or TRBD2 (6 bases each). Sequencing was performed on blood. Here the CDR3 reads CASSFSGGPDTGELFF. The CDR3 region has the DNA TGTGCCAGCAGCTTTTCTGGGGGGCCGGACACCGGGGAGCTGTTTTTT.